This T cell receptor (beta chain) was found in a study of spatial heterogeneity in lung cancer. The table lists this clonotype with many counts. Its cognate antigen is unknown. The presence of a unique molecular identifier marked each TCR cDNA molecule. TCRdb ran MiXCR on the 5' RACE reads and lists one entry per CDR3 protein. The sample shows about 21,000 distinct CDR3 sequences, 4.6% of them seen only once. The germline V gene has CDR1 SEHNR and CDR2 FQNEAQ (reference sequence). This CDR3 spans 14 amino acids. V lost 1 base, J lost 8 bases, and 14 bases lay in between. Time point indicated: sample taken at primary tumor resection. Unsorted tumor, nontumor lung tissue or cryopreserved PBMC supplied the whole RNA. Study outcomes and limitations: Blood showed ubiquitous tumor TCRs more often at resection than at routine follow-up.

The clonotype originates from a male donor with early-stage non-small cell lung cancer. The V and J genes are TRBV7-9 and TRBJ1-1; tentatively, D is TRBD1 (6 bases). The sample was PBMCs, taken at surgery. In DNA form, the CDR3 reads TGTGCCAGCAGCTTAGATCCAGGGGTGGAAGAAGCTTTCTTT. Its translation: CASSLDPGVEEAFF.